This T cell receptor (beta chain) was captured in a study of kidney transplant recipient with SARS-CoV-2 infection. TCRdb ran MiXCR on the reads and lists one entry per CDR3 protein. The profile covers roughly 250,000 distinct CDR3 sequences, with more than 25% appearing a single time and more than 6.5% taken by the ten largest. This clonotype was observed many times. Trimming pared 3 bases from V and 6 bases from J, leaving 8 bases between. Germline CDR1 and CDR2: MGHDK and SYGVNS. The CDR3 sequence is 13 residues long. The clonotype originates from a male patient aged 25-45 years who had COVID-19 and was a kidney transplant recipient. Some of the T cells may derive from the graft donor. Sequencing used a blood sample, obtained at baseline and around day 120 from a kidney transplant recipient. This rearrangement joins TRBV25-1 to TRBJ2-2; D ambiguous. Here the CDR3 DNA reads TGTGCCAGCAGTGATGGGGTGGCCGGGGAGCTGTTTTTT. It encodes CASSDGVAGELFF.